The 25 T cell receptor beta chains reported below all come from one sample, sequenced in a study of T cell changes during pregnancy in multiple sclerosis. Assay used: immunoSEQ multiplex PCR; TCRdb lists only in-frame clones, some missing. This sample carries about 67,000 clones, 90% of them seen once, and the ten largest clones take approximately 1.5%. The sample was peripheral blood, taken in the third trimester of pregnancy. The receptors shown here come from a female donor with multiple sclerosis, enrolled in a pregnancy study.

This clone was detected only once. This rearrangement joins TRBV10-3 to TRBJ1-1; D perhaps matches TRBD1 (5 bases). Trimming shortened V by 0 bases and J by 4 bases, and 9 bases separated the two germline ends. Germline CDR1 ENHRY, CDR2 SYGVKD. The CDR3 is 14 amino acids. The CDR3: CAISESAGGTEAFF. CDR3 nucleotides: TGTGCCATCAGTGAGTCGGCCGGGGGCACTGAAGCTTTCTTT.

This chain joins TRBV2 and TRBJ2-7; 10 bases are a match to TRBD2. Germline V gives CDR1 SNHLY, CDR2 FYNNEI. This CDR3 spans 15 amino acids. Trimming took 6 bases from V and 6 from J; bases not matched to a gene: 11. The CDR3 loop reads CASRISSGRSREQYF. The CDR3 bases are TGTGCCAGCAGGATATCTAGCGGGAGATCGCGCGAGCAGTACTTC.

The count of this clone is one. The rearrangement links TRBV2 to TRBJ2-2; D possibly corresponds to TRBD2 (6 bases). V gave up 6 bases and J gave up 3 bases, with 14 bases separating them. The length of the CDR3 is 15 residues. CDR1 and CDR2 from the germline V gene are SNHLY and FYNNEI. CDR3 loop: CASSLRDWYTGELFF. The CDR3 nucleotides read TGTGCCAGCAGCCTCCGGGACTGGTACACCGGGGAGCTGTTTTTT.

The V call is TRBV30, the J call TRBJ2-6; TRBD1 matches 11 bases. This CDR3 is 15 amino acids long. Germline trimming cut 5 bases from V and 2 bases from J; bases unmatched to any gene: 2. Per the germline V gene, CDR1 is GTSNPN and CDR2 is SVGIG (reference sequence). The CDR3 here is CAWGTGGTGANVLTF. Written as DNA, the CDR3 is TGTGCCTGGGGGACAGGGGGTACTGGGGCCAACGTCCTGACTTTC. The whole variable domain, remainder taken from reference TRBV30 and TRBJ2-6, is SQTIHQWPATLVQPVGSPLSLECTVEGTSNPNLYWYRQAAGRGLQLLFYSVGIGQISSEVPQNLSASRPQDRQFILSSKKLLLSDSGFYLCAWGTGGTGANVLTFGAGSRLTVL.

This sequence joins TRBV6-5 and TRBJ2-7; D gene uncertain. From germline, CDR1 is MNHEY and CDR2 SVGAGI. The V and J ends lost 2 bases and 0 bases respectively, with 8 bases between them. CDR3 length: 14 amino acids. The CDR3 DNA sequence: TGTGCCAGCAGTTACAATGGCCTCTCCTACGAGCAGTACTTC. This translates into CASSYNGLSYEQYF.

The genes are TRBV7-3 and TRBJ1-6; D might be TRBD1 (5 bases). Germline CDR1 reads SGHTA; CDR2 reads FQGTGA. The germline V and J ends were trimmed by 2 bases and 9 bases, with 11 bases remaining between them. This CDR3 has 14 residues. The CDR3 spells CASSLGGFGSPLHF. The CDR3 DNA reads TGTGCCAGCAGCTTAGGGGGGTTTGGTTCACCCCTCCACTTT.

This sequence joins TRBV7-2 and TRBJ1-6; D remains ambiguous. Germline V gene lookup returns CDR1 SGHTA and CDR2 FQGNSA. This CDR3 has 14 amino acids. V was trimmed by 5 bases and J by 5 bases, leaving 10 bases between them. CDR3 amino acids: CASSLLRDNSPLHF. CDR3 nucleotide sequence: TGTGCCAGCAGCCTCCTACGGGATAATTCACCCCTCCACTTT.

V gene TRBV18 combines with J gene TRBJ2-7, with 9 positions matching TRBD1. The V segment lost 5 bases and the J segment 5 bases; nucleotides outside the gene matches: 4. CDR1 is KGHSH, CDR2 LQKENI, per germline. There are 13 residues in the CDR3. CDR3 in DNA: TGTGCCAGCTCATTTTGGACAGGGGACGAGCAGTACTTC. Residues: CASSFWTGDEQYF.

In its sample, this clone was seen once. The CDR3 DNA sequence: TGCAGCGTTGAATCGGCGGACTATGGCTACACCTTC. This translates into CSVESADYGYTF. The chain couples TRBV29-1 to TRBJ1-2; no clear D gene. CDR1 SQVTM and CDR2 ANQGSEA come from the germline V gene. Trimming shortened V by 2 bases and J by 3 bases, and 7 bases separated the two germline ends. CDR3 size: 12 residues. Based on the CDR3 plus reference TRBV29-1 and TRBJ1-2, the full variable domain is SAVISQKPSRDICQRGTSLTIQCQVDSQVTMMFWYRQQPGQSLTLIATANQGSEATYESGFVIDKFPISRPNLTFSTLTVSNMSPEDSSIYLCSVESADYGYTFGSGTRLTVV.

The chain joins TRBV4-1 to TRBJ2-7; the D gene is possibly TRBD2 (5 bases). The CDR3 sequence is 15 residues long. V shed 0 bases and J shed 2 bases, with 11 bases lying between them. Germline V CDR1 and CDR2: MGHRA, YSYEKL. CDR3 nucleotide sequence: TGCGCCAGCAGCCAAGATTATAGCGAAGCCTACGAGCAGTACTTC. Translation gives CASSQDYSEAYEQYF.

The CDR3: CASLAAGDNQPQHF. The CDR3 bases are TGTGCCAGCCTAGCGGCCGGGGACAATCAGCCCCAGCATTTT. The rearrangement joins TRBV5-6 to TRBJ1-5; no clear D gene. Germline CDR1 SGHDT, CDR2 YYEEEE. Trimming stripped 7 bases from V and 3 bases from J, with 14 bases between. The CDR3 runs 14 residues.

V gene TRBV5-1 combines with J gene TRBJ2-7; D is unresolved. Germline V gives CDR1 SGHRS, CDR2 YFSETQ. V was clipped by 0 bases and J by 2 bases, with 3 bases between them. This CDR3 contains 12 residues. The CDR3 is CASSLEPYEQYF. As DNA, the CDR3 is TGCGCCAGCAGCTTGGAGCCCTACGAGCAGTACTTC. The full variable domain, rest sourced from reference TRBV5-1 and TRBJ2-7, is KAGVTQTPRYLIKTRGQQVTLSCSPISGHRSVSWYQQTPGQGLQFLFEYFSETQRNKGNFPGRFSGRQFSNSRSEMNVSTLELGDSALYLCASSLEPYEQYFGPGTRLTVT.

The rearrangement uses TRBV14 and TRBJ2-6; TRBD2 aligns across 10 bases. The CDR3 is made up of 15 amino acids. Germline-derived CDR1 and CDR2 are SGHDN and FVKESK. Trimming removed 11 bases from V and 4 bases from J; junction bases left unmatched: 8. CDR3 bases: TGTGCCCCTTCTAGCGGGAGTTCCGGGGCCAACGTCCTGACTTTC. Translated, it gives CAPSSGSSGANVLTF.

The chain couples TRBV5-1 to TRBJ1-5; D not certain. The V end lost 5 bases, the J end lost 3 bases, and 9 bases lay between the germline ends. Germline V gene sequence: CDR1 SGHRS, CDR2 YFSETQ. There are 13 residues in the CDR3. The CDR3 sequence is CASRRGHNQPQHF. CDR3 sequence (DNA): TGCGCCAGCAGGCGCGGGCACAATCAGCCCCAGCATTTT.

The V gene is TRBV30, the J gene TRBJ2-5, with D possibly being TRBD1 (5 bases). Trimming took 4 bases from V and 1 from J, leaving 13 bases between them. The V gene's germline CDR1 is GTSNPN and CDR2 SVGIG (reference sequence). This CDR3 has 14 residues. CDR3 DNA sequence: TGTGCCTGGAATAGGGGCCCATCCCAAGAGACCCAGTACTTC. Its protein is CAWNRGPSQETQYF. Variable domain in full (rest from reference TRBV30 and TRBJ2-5): SQTIHQWPATLVQPVGSPLSLECTVEGTSNPNLYWYRQAAGRGLQLLFYSVGIGQISSEVPQNLSASRPQDRQFILSSKKLLLSDSGFYLCAWNRGPSQETQYFGPGTRLLVL.

The rearrangement uses TRBV27 and TRBJ1-5; TRBD1 aligns across 7 bases. Looked up from germline, CDR1 is MNHEY and CDR2 is SMNVEV (reference sequence). The CDR3 totals 15 residues. The V and J ends lost 3 bases and 4 bases, in that order; junction bases with no gene match: 6. The CDR3: CASSFIWTGNQPQHF. The DNA of the CDR3 is TGTGCCAGCAGTTTTATTTGGACAGGAAATCAGCCCCAGCATTTT.

The chain carries TRBV9 and TRBJ2-1, with TRBD1 identical over 7 bases. This CDR3 contains 16 residues. Germline V lookup: CDR1 SGDLS, CDR2 YYNGEE. V lost 0 bases, J lost 0 bases, and 3 bases stayed unmatched. In DNA, the CDR3 is TGTGCCAGCAGCGTAGAGGGACAGAGCTCCTACAATGAGCAGTTCTTC. Its translation is CASSVEGQSSYNEQFF.

The chain carries TRBV29-1 and TRBJ2-1; TRBD2 matches 10 bases. CDR3 length equals 16 residues. The germline V gene encodes CDR1 SQVTM and CDR2 ANQGSEA. Trimming took 6 bases from V and 4 from J; bases not matched to a gene: 12. The CDR3, as DNA: TGCAGCGTCAGGACTAGCGGAAACCTTGGTTACAATGAGCAGTTCTTC. This codes for CSVRTSGNLGYNEQFF.

The chain carries TRBV19 and TRBJ1-1, with D unresolved. Trimming stripped 6 bases from V and 2 bases from J, with 10 bases between. The germline V gene encodes CDR1 LNHDA and CDR2 SQIVND (reference sequence). CDR3 length equals 13 residues. CDR3 loop: CASRLGPNTEAFF. The CDR3 DNA is TGTGCCAGTAGACTAGGGCCAAACACTGAAGCTTTCTTT.

The V call is TRBV27, the J call TRBJ2-6, with 9 nucleotides matching TRBD1. With V trimmed by 2 bases and J by 2 bases, 13 bases remained unmatched. CDR1 is MNHEY and CDR2 is SMNVEV in the germline V gene (reference sequence). The CDR3 covers 20 residues. The CDR3 DNA follows: TGTGCCAGCAGTTTAAGATACAGGGGGCCCCAGGCGACTGGGGCCAACGTCCTGACTTTC. This gives the protein CASSLRYRGPQATGANVLTF.

The DNA for the CDR3 is TGTGCCAGTAGTATAGATGAAGGGGTCCAGCCCCAGCATTTT. Its translation is CASSIDEGVQPQHF. This chain joins TRBV19 and TRBJ1-5; D is perhaps TRBD1 (5 bases). From germline, CDR1 is LNHDA and CDR2 SQIVND (reference sequence). V shed 0 bases and J shed 7 bases, with 10 bases lying between them. This CDR3 spans 14 amino acids.

The chain links TRBV7-9 to TRBJ1-2, with 8 bases that match TRBD1. Germline assignment: CDR1 SEHNR and CDR2 FQNEAQ (reference sequence). The CDR3 is 13 residues long. Trimming took 6 bases from V and 2 from J; bases not matched to a gene: 2. The CDR3 loop is CASSRTGNYGYTF. In DNA, the CDR3 is TGTGCCAGCAGTCGGACAGGGAACTATGGCTACACCTTC.

V usage is TRBV27 and J usage is TRBJ1-1; 8 bases are a match to TRBD1. The germline CDR1 and CDR2 sequences are MNHEY and SMNVEV (reference sequence). This CDR3 region has 13 residues. V dropped 5 bases and J dropped 4; count of bases not matched to a gene: 3. The CDR3 protein is CASSMQGATEAFF. The CDR3 DNA reads TGTGCCAGCAGTATGCAGGGGGCCACTGAAGCTTTCTTT.

The chain combines TRBV2 with TRBJ2-7; a weak D match, TRBD1 (6 bases). Trimming took 3 bases from V and 3 from J, leaving 12 bases between them. The V gene's germline CDR1 is SNHLY and CDR2 FYNNEI. This CDR3 has 14 residues. The CDR3 sequence is CASSETGVNYEQYF. In DNA, the CDR3 is TGTGCCAGCAGTGAGACAGGTGTGAACTACGAGCAGTACTTC. Using reference TRBV2 and TRBJ2-7 for the parts outside the CDR3, the full variable domain is EPEVTQTPSHQVTQMGQEVILRCVPISNHLYFYWYRQILGQKVEFLVSFYNNEISEKSEIFDDQFSVERPDGSNFTLKIRSTKLEDSAMYFCASSETGVNYEQYFGPGTRLTVT.

The chain employs TRBV2 and TRBJ2-6; 10 bases line up with TRBD2. This CDR3 spans 17 amino acids. Germline trimming cut 4 bases from V and 0 bases from J; bases unmatched to any gene: 3. CDR1 and CDR2 from the germline V gene are SNHLY and FYNNEI. CDR3 in DNA: TGTGCCAGCAGTGTAACTAGCGGGGTCTCTGGGGCCAACGTCCTGACTTTC. Protein sequence: CASSVTSGVSGANVLTF.